Reported below is one T cell receptor (beta chain). Adults between about 18 and 95 years of age took part from fewer than 30 US areas. Researchers sorted participants into cohorts using their self-reported clinical history. The data originate from a study of blood T cell repertoires in COVID-19. Using immunoSEQ multiplex PCR, the repertoire was profiled, and TCRdb retains in-frame clones only, with some absent. The sample yields around 300,000 clones, approximately 88% seen once. The sequenced sample consisted of PBMCs or T cells enriched from blood (not recorded which). This sequence originates from a man aged 30 to 39 who had recovered from COVID-19.

This CDR3 is CASSKDRRDESQPQHF. CDR3 nucleotide sequence: TGTGCCAGCAGCAAAGACCGCAGGGATGAGAGTCAGCCCCAGCATTTT. The chain recombines TRBV21-1 with TRBJ1-5; TRBD1 is the table's D call, not checked against the DNA. TRBV21-1 is a known pseudogene. The CDR3 length is 16 residues.